This TCR beta chain was retrieved from a study of T cell changes during pregnancy in multiple sclerosis. This clone was counted a single time. Sequencing was performed with immunoSEQ multiplex PCR; in TCRdb, only in-frame clones are kept and a portion is missing. The data contain almost 35,000 clones, over 75% of them singletons. The V and J ends lost 5 bases and 4 bases respectively, with 16 bases between them. The CDR3 has 15 residues. Looked up from germline, CDR1 is SGHTS and CDR2 is YDEGEE. The chain recombines TRBV5-8 with TRBJ2-1; D might be TRBD1 (5 bases). This receptor was obtained from a female donor with multiple sclerosis, enrolled in a pregnancy study. The specimen was CD8+ T cells from peripheral blood mononuclear cells, collected in the first trimester of pregnancy. The CDR3 sequence is CASSQGLGVYNEQFF. In DNA, the CDR3 is TGTGCCAGCAGTCAAGGGTTAGGGGTTTACAATGAGCAGTTCTTC. Drawing the rest from reference TRBV5-8 and TRBJ2-1, the complete variable domain is EAGVTQSPTHLIKTRGQQATLRCSPISGHTSVYWYQQALGLGLQFLLWYDEGEERNRGNFPPRFSGRQFPNYSSELNVNALELEDSALYLCASSQGLGVYNEQFFGPGTRLTVL.